A selection of T cell receptor beta chains follows, all from one sample in a study of early T cells in non-severe SARS-CoV-2 infection. TCRdb reprocessed the 5' RACE reads via MiXCR and lists one record per CDR3 protein. The data show more than 65,000 distinct CDR3 sequences, around 15% seen once. The sample was whole blood. The receptors come from an adult who was a healthcare worker with PCR-confirmed SARS-CoV-2 infection or an uninfected control (not recorded which). CDR3s include the opening cysteine and the closing phenylalanine or tryptophan. A D gene is named only where the DNA matches it firmly. A row's size may be missing; if present it is once, few, many or a size class.

d_call: -
v_call: TRBV20-1
clone_size: -
j_call: TRBJ1-5
cdr3_aa: CSAREGRQPQHF
cdr3_nt: TGCAGTGCTAGAGAGGGGCGTCAGCCCCAGCATTTT

d_call: TRBD1
v_call: TRBV6-5
clone_size: -
j_call: TRBJ1-2
cdr3_aa: CASSSGGPRGYGYTF
cdr3_nt: TGTGCCAGCAGTTCAGGGGGCCCGCGGGGCTATGGCTACACCTTC

d_call: -
v_call: TRBV30
clone_size: -
j_call: TRBJ2-3
cdr3_aa: CAWSPSTDTQYF
cdr3_nt: TGTGCCTGGAGCCCAAGCACAGATACGCAGTATTTT

d_call: TRBD2
v_call: TRBV3-1
clone_size: many
j_call: TRBJ2-5
cdr3_aa: CASSQWTSGEETQYF
cdr3_nt: TGTGCCAGCAGCCAATGGACTAGCGGGGAAGAGACCCAGTACTTC

d_call: -
v_call: TRBV6-2/TRBV6-3
clone_size: -
j_call: TRBJ2-7
cdr3_aa: CASSYFGPGNTYEQYF
cdr3_nt: TGTGCCAGCAGTTACTTTGGTCCGGGCAACACCTACGAGCAGTACTTC

d_call: -
v_call: TRBV19
clone_size: few
j_call: TRBJ1-5
cdr3_aa: CASSSQGSPQPQHF
cdr3_nt: TGTGCCAGTAGTTCACAGGGATCTCCTCAGCCCCAGCATTTT

d_call: -
v_call: TRBV27
clone_size: -
j_call: TRBJ2-5
cdr3_aa: CASSLTRKARETQYF
cdr3_nt: TGTGCCAGCAGTCTGACTAGAAAGGCTCGGGAGACCCAGTACTTC

d_call: -
v_call: TRBV2
clone_size: -
j_call: TRBJ1-1
cdr3_aa: CASSWTERNTEAFF
cdr3_nt: TGTGCCAGCAGTTGGACGGAGCGGAACACTGAAGCTTTCTTT

d_call: TRBD2
v_call: TRBV3-1
clone_size: many
j_call: TRBJ2-3
cdr3_aa: CASRQTSGGEAAGDTQYF
cdr3_nt: TGTGCCAGCCGACAGACTAGCGGGGGGGAAGCAGCAGGAGATACGCAGTATTTT

d_call: -
v_call: TRBV7-9
clone_size: -
j_call: TRBJ2-1
cdr3_aa: CASSLPQPNEQFF
cdr3_nt: TGTGCCAGCAGCTTACCCCAACCCAATGAGCAGTTCTTC

d_call: TRBD2
v_call: TRBV11-2
clone_size: -
j_call: TRBJ2-5
cdr3_aa: CASSLRRLAGENQETQYF
cdr3_nt: TGTGCCAGCAGCTTACGTAGACTAGCGGGGGAAAACCAAGAGACCCAGTACTTC

d_call: TRBD2
v_call: TRBV4-2
clone_size: -
j_call: TRBJ2-1
cdr3_aa: CASSQDTSGGPNEQFF
cdr3_nt: TGTGCCAGCAGCCAAGACACTAGCGGGGGACCAAATGAGCAGTTCTTC

d_call: -
v_call: TRBV10-3
clone_size: -
j_call: TRBJ2-7
cdr3_aa: CATREEEIYEQYF
cdr3_nt: TGTGCCACCAGGGAAGAAGAGATCTACGAGCAGTACTTC

d_call: TRBD1
v_call: TRBV12-3/TRBV12-4
clone_size: -
j_call: TRBJ2-1
cdr3_aa: CASSLRTGRNEQFF
cdr3_nt: TGTGCCAGCAGTTTGAGGACAGGGAGGAATGAGCAGTTCTTC

d_call: -
v_call: TRBV7-2
clone_size: many
j_call: TRBJ1-5
cdr3_aa: CASSSAYSNQPQHF
cdr3_nt: TGTGCCAGCAGCTCAGCTTATAGCAATCAGCCCCAGCATTTT

d_call: TRBD2
v_call: TRBV12-3/TRBV12-4
clone_size: many
j_call: TRBJ2-7
cdr3_aa: CASSFSGGSNYEQYF
cdr3_nt: TGTGCCAGCAGCTTTAGCGGGGGGTCGAACTACGAGCAGTACTTC

d_call: -
v_call: TRBV18
clone_size: many
j_call: TRBJ2-1
cdr3_aa: CASSPILLGRDGEQFF
cdr3_nt: TGTGCCAGCTCACCCATTCTCCTGGGGCGGGACGGTGAGCAGTTCTTC

d_call: -
v_call: TRBV7-2
clone_size: many
j_call: TRBJ1-5
cdr3_aa: CASSLGVYSNQPQHF
cdr3_nt: TGTGCCAGCAGCTTAGGCGTCTATAGCAATCAGCCCCAGCATTTT

d_call: -
v_call: TRBV20-1
clone_size: many
j_call: TRBJ2-3
cdr3_aa: CSARNPTPTDTQYF
cdr3_nt: TGCAGTGCTAGGAACCCGACCCCCACAGATACGCAGTATTTT

d_call: -
v_call: TRBV27
clone_size: many
j_call: TRBJ2-2
cdr3_aa: CASSLLGVLANTGELFF
cdr3_nt: TGTGCCAGCAGTTTGCTGGGGGTCCTCGCGAACACCGGGGAGCTGTTTTTT

d_call: TRBD2
v_call: TRBV14
clone_size: many
j_call: TRBJ2-3
cdr3_aa: CASSQARGGRDTQYF
cdr3_nt: TGTGCCAGCAGCCAAGCACGGGGGGGCCGAGATACGCAGTATTTT

d_call: -
v_call: TRBV12-3/TRBV12-4
clone_size: many
j_call: TRBJ1-1
cdr3_aa: CASSFGRNTEAFF
cdr3_nt: TGTGCCAGCAGTTTCGGCAGGAACACTGAAGCTTTCTTT

d_call: -
v_call: TRBV7-9
clone_size: many
j_call: TRBJ1-3
cdr3_aa: CASSPAGLPSGNTIYF
cdr3_nt: TGTGCCAGCAGTCCCGCAGGGTTACCCTCTGGAAACACCATATATTTT

d_call: -
v_call: TRBV9
clone_size: -
j_call: TRBJ2-4
cdr3_aa: CASERQGPRKNIQYF
cdr3_nt: TGTGCCAGCGAACGGCAGGGTCCGCGCAAAAACATTCAGTACTTC

d_call: -
v_call: TRBV11-2
clone_size: many
j_call: TRBJ2-2
cdr3_aa: CASSPRLNTGELFF
cdr3_nt: TGTGCCAGCAGCCCGAGGCTGAACACCGGGGAGCTGTTTTTT

d_call: -
v_call: TRBV18
clone_size: many
j_call: TRBJ1-5
cdr3_aa: CASSPAGGPQHF
cdr3_nt: TGTGCCAGCTCACCTGCGGGCGGGCCCCAGCATTTT

d_call: -
v_call: TRBV27
clone_size: many
j_call: TRBJ1-5
cdr3_aa: CASSLGQHQPQHF
cdr3_nt: TGTGCCAGCAGTTTAGGACAGCATCAGCCCCAGCATTTT